The following is a TCR beta chain sequence with its context. Germline-derived CDR1 and CDR2 are SGHRS and YFSETQ. The germline V and J ends were trimmed by 0 bases and 0 bases, with 12 bases remaining between them. This CDR3 has 16 amino acids. This sample stems from a study of shared clonotypes between healthy human individuals. Clones were sequenced by immunoSEQ multiplex PCR, and TCRdb holds only the in-frame ones, with some missing. The sample shows 110,000 or so clones, around 71% of them seen only once. The chain recombines TRBV5-1 with TRBJ1-1; D remains ambiguous. This sequence was found in a woman in her thirties in good health. Material for sequencing was memory CD8+ T cells sorted from blood. The subset denotes: CD45RO+ cells pooled with CCR7-negative TemRA cells. CDR3 sequence: CASSLAWGWMNTEAFF. The CDR3 DNA follows: TGCGCCAGCAGCTTGGCCTGGGGTTGGATGAACACTGAAGCTTTCTTT.